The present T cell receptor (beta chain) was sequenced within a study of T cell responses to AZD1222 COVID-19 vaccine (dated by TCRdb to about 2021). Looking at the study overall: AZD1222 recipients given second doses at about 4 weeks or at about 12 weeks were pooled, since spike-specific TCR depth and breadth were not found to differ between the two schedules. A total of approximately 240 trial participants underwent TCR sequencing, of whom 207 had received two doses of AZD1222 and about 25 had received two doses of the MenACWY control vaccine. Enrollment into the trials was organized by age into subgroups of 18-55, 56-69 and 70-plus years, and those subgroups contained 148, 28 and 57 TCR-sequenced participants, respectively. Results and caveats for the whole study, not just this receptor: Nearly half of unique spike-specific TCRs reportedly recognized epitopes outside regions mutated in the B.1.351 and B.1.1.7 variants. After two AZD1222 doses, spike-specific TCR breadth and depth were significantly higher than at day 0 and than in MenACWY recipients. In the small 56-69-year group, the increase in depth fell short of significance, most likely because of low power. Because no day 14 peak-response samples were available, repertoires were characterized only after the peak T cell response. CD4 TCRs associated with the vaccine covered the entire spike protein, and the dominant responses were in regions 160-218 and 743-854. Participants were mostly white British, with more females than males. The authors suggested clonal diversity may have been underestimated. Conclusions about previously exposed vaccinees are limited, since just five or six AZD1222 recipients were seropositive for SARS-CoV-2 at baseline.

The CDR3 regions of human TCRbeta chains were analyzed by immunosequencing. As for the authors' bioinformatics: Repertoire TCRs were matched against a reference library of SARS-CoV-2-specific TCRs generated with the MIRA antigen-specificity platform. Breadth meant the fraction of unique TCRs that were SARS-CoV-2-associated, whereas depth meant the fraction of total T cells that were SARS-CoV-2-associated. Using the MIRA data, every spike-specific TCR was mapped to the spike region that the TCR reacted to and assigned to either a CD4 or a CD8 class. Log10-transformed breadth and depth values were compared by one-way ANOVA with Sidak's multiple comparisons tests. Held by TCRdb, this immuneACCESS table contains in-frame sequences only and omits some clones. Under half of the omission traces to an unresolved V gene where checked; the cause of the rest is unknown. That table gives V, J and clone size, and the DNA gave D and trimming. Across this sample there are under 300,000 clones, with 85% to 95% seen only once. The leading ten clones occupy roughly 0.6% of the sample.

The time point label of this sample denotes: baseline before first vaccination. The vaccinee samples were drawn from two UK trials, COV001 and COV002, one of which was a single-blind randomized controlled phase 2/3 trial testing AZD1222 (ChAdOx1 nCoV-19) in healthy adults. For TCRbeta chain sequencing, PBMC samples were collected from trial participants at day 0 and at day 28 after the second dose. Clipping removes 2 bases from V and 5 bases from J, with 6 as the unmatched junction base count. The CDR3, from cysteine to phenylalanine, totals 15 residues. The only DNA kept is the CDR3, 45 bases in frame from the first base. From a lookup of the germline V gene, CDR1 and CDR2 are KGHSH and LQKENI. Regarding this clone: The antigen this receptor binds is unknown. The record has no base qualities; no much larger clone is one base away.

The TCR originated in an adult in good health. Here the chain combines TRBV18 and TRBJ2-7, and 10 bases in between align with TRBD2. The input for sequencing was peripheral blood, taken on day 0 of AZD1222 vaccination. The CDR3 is CASSPLSGRADEQYF. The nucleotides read TGTGCCAGCTCACCATTAAGCGGGAGGGCTGACGAGCAGTACTTC.